This T cell receptor (beta chain) was observed in a study of shared clonotypes between healthy human individuals. Here immunoSEQ multiplex PCR was the method, and the copy in TCRdb shows in-frame clones only, minus some. The table records approximately 1.5 million clones, 95% to 99% of them present only once. Sample: naive CD4+ T cells sorted from blood. The sample's subset: CD45RA+ positively selected. The clonotype originates from a man aged 25-45 years in good health.

The CDR3, as DNA: TGTGCCAGCAGTGAAGTCAGGGTGGGAGACTATGGCTACACCTTC. Its translation: CASSEVRVGDYGYTF. V and J are TRBV2 and TRBJ1-2; possible D gene TRBD1, 5 bases. V gave up 1 base and J gave up 3 bases, with 12 bases separating them. The CDR3 totals 15 residues. Germline V lookup: CDR1 SNHLY, CDR2 FYNNEI.